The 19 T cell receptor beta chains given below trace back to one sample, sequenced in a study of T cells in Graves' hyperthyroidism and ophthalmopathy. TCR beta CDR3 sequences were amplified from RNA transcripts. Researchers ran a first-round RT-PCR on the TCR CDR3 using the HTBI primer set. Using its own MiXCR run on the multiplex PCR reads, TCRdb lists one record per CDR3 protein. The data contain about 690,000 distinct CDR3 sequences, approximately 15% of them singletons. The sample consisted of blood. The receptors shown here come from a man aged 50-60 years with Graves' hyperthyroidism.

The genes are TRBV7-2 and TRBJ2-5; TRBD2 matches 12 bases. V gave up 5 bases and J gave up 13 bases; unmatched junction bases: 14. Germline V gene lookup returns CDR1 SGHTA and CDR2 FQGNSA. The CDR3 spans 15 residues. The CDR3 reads CASSLQRTSGVLWYF. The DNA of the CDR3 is TGTGCCAGCAGCCTTCAAAGGACTAGCGGGGTCCTTTGGTACTTC.

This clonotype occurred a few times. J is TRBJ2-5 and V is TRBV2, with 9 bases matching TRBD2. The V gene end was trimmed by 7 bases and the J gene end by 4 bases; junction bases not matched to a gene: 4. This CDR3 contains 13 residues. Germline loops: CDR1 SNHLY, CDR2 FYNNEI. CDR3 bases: TGTGCCAGCAAAGCGGGAGGAAGAGAGACCCAGTACTTC. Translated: CASKAGGRETQYF. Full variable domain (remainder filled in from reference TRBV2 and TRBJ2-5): EPEVTQTPSHQVTQMGQEVILRCVPISNHLYFYWYRQILGQKVEFLVSFYNNEISEKSEIFDDQFSVERPDGSNFTLKIRSTKLEDSAMYFCASKAGGRETQYFGPGTRLLVL.

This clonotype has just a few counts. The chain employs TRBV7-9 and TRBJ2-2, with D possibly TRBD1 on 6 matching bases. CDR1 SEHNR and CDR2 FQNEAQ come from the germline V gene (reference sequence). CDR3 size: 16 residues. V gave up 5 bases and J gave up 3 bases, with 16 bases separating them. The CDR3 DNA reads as TGTGCCAGCAGCCACACTAACAGGGAAGACACCGGGGAGCTGTTTTTT. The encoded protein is CASSHTNREDTGELFF.

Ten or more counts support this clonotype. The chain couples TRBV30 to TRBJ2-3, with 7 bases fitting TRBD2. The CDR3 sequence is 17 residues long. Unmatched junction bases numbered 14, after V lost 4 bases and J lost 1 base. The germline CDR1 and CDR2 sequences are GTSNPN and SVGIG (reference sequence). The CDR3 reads CAWTPFIAGDRTDTQYF. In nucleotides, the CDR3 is TGTGCCTGGACACCGTTCATCGCGGGAGATCGCACAGATACGCAGTATTTT.

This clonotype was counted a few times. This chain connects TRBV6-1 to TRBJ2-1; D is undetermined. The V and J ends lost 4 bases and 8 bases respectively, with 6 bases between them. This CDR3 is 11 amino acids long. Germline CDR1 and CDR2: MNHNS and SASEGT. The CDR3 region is CASSGWYEQFF. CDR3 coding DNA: TGTGCCAGCAGTGGTTGGTATGAGCAGTTCTTC.

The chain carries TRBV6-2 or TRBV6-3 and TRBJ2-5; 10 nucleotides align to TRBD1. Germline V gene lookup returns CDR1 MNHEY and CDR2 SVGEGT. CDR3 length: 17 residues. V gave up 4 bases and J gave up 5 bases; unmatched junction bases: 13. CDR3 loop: CASSFNPRTGGIETQYF. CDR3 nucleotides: TGTGCCAGCAGTTTCAATCCGAGGACAGGGGGTATTGAGACCCAGTACTTC.

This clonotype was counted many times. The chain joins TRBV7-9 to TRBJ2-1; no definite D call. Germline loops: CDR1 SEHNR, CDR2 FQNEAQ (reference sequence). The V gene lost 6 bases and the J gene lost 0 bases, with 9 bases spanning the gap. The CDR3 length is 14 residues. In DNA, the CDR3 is TGTGCCAGCAGAAGCGCTAGCTCCTACAATGAGCAGTTCTTC. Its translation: CASRSASSYNEQFF. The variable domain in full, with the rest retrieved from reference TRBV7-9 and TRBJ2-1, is DTGVSQNPRHKITKRGQNVTFRCDPISEHNRLYWYRQTLGQGPEFLTYFQNEAQLEKSRLLSDRFSAERPKGSFSTLEIQRTEQGDSAMYLCASRSASSYNEQFFGPGTRLTVL.

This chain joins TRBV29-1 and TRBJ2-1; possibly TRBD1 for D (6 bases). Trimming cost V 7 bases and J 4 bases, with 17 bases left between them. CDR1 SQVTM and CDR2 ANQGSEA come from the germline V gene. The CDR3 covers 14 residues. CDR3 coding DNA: TGCAGCGCAAGGGGGAGCGCCGATTACAATGAGCAGTTCTTC. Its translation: CSARGSADYNEQFF.

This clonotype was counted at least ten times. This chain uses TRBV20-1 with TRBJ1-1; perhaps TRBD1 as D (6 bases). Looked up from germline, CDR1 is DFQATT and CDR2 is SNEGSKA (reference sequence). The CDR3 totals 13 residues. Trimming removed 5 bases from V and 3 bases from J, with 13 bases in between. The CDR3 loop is CSALRGGHTEAFF. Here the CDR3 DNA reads TGCAGTGCTCTTAGAGGGGGACACACTGAAGCTTTCTTT.

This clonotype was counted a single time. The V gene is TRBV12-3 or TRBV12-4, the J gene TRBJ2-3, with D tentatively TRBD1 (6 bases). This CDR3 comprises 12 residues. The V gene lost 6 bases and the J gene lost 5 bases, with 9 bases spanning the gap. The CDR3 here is CASRRQVDTQYF. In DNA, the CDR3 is TGTGCCAGCAGGCGACAGGTAGATACGCAGTATTTT.

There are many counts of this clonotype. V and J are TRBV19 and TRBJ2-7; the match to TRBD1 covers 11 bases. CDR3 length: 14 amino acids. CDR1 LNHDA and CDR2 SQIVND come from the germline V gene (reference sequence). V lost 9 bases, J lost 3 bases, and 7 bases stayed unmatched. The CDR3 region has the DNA TGTGCCAGCAGCGCCGGGACAGGGGGCTACGAGCAGTACTTC. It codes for CASSAGTGGYEQYF.

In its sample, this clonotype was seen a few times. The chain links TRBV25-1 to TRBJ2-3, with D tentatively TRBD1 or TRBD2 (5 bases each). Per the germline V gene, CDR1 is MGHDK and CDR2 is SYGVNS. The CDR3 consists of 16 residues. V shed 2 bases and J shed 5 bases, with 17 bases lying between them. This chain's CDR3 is CASSEHVRGRGDTQYF. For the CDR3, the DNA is TGTGCCAGCAGTGAACATGTGAGGGGTAGGGGAGATACGCAGTATTTT.

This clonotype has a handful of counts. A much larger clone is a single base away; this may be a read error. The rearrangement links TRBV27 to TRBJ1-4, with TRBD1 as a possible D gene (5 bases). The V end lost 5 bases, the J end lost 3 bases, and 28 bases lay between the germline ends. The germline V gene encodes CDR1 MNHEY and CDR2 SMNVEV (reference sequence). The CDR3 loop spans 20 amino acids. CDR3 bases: TGTGCCAGCAGTCAAAAGACAGCCCTCCCCGAGGGTTGGTCTAATGAAAAACTGTTTTTT. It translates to CASSQKTALPEGWSNEKLFF.

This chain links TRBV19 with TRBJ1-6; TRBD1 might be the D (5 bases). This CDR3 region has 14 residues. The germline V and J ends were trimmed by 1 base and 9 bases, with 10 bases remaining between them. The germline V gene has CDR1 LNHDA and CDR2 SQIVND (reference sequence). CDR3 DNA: TGTGCCAGTAGTATAGCGATCGGGGGTTCACCCCTCCACTTT. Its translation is CASSIAIGGSPLHF.

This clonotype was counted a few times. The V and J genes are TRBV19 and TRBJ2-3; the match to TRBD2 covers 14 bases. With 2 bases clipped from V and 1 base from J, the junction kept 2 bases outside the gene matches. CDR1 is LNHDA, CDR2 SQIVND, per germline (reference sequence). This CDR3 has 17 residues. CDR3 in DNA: TGTGCCAGTAGTATACCGGGACTAGCGGGAGGCACAGATACGCAGTATTTT. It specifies CASSIPGLAGGTDTQYF.

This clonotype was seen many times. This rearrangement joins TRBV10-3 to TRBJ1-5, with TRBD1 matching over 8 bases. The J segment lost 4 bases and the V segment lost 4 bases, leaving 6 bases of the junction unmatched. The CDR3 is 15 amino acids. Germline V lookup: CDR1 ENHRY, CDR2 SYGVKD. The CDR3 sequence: CAISGAGGGNQPQHF. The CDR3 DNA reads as TGTGCCATCAGTGGGGCAGGGGGCGGGAATCAGCCCCAGCATTTT.

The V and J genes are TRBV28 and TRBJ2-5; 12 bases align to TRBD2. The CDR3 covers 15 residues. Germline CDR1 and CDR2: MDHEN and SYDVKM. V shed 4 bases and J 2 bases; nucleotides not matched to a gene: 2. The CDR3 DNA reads TGTGCCAGCAGTTGGGGACTAGCGGGTCAAGAGACCCAGTACTTC. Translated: CASSWGLAGQETQYF.

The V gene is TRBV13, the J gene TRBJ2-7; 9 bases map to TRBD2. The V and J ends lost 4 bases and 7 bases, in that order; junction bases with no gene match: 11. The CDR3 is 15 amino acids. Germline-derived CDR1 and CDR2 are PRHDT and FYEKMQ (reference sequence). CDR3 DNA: TGTGCCAGCAGCTCTTTAGCGGGAGTGGGGGGGGAGCAGTACTTC. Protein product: CASSSLAGVGGEQYF.

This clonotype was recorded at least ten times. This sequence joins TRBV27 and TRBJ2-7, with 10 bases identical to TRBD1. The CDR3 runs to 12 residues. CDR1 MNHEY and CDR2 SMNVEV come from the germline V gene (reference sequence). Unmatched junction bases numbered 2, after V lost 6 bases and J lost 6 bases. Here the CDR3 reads CASRRTGGEQYF. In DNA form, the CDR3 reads TGTGCCAGCAGGAGGACAGGGGGCGAGCAGTACTTC.